Each of the 10 T cell receptor beta chains below was sequenced from the same sample in a study of blood T cell repertoires in COVID-19. Measured with immunoSEQ multiplex PCR; TCRdb has only the in-frame clones, and not every one. The sample lists 250,000 to 350,000 clones, 88% occurring once. The specimen was peripheral blood. Source of these receptors: a woman in her 30s who had recovered from COVID-19.

The genes are TRBV6-5 and TRBJ2-1; 11 nucleotides line up with TRBD2. This CDR3 has 15 residues. Germline CDR1 is MNHEY and CDR2 is SVGAGI. The trim removed 6 bases at V and 10 bases at J, leaving 11 bases unmatched. In DNA form, the CDR3 reads TGTGCCAGCAGCTCCGGACTAGCGGGCCCTGGGGAGCAGTTCTTC. Its translation: CASSSGLAGPGEQFF.

This chain connects TRBV15 to TRBJ2-1; 7 positions match TRBD1. The V gene's germline CDR1 is LNHNV and CDR2 YYDKDF (reference sequence). The CDR3 loop spans 18 amino acids. The ends lost 0 bases at V and 3 bases at J; junction bases unmatched: 11. The CDR3 loop is CATSRDTRTGTVYNEQFF. DNA of the CDR3: TGTGCCACCAGCAGAGATACTCGTACTGGGACAGTCTACAATGAGCAGTTCTTC.

This chain uses TRBV10-3 with TRBJ1-1, with D maybe TRBD1 (5 bases). This CDR3 region has 14 residues. Germline lookup yields CDR1 ENHRY and CDR2 SYGVKD. V was cut by 5 bases and J by 1 base, with 11 bases left in between. The CDR3 here is CAISYGDSNTEAFF. The CDR3 nucleotides read TGTGCCATCAGTTACGGGGACTCGAACACTGAAGCTTTCTTT.

The genes are TRBV6-2 or TRBV6-3 and TRBJ2-2; tentative D call: TRBD1 (5 bases). The V gene lost 2 bases and the J gene lost 0 bases, with 13 bases spanning the gap. CDR3 length: 17 residues. Germline loops: CDR1 MNHEY, CDR2 SVGEGT. This CDR3 is CASSYGARPANTGELFF. The CDR3 DNA sequence: TGTGCCAGCAGTTACGGGGCGAGGCCAGCGAACACCGGGGAGCTGTTTTTT.

The chain employs TRBV5-1 and TRBJ1-6; perhaps TRBD1 as D (5 bases). The CDR3 runs 17 residues. Germline CDR1 SGHRS, CDR2 YFSETQ. The V and J ends lost 0 bases and 0 bases respectively, with 10 bases between them. The CDR3 coding sequence is TGCGCCAGCAGCTTGGAACAGGCGTTCTCCTATAATTCACCCCTCCACTTT. Translated, it gives CASSLEQAFSYNSPLHF.

The rearrangement links TRBV27 to TRBJ1-2, with 8 bases aligning to TRBD1. The CDR3 covers 15 residues. Germline CDR1 is MNHEY and CDR2 is SMNVEV (reference sequence). Trimming at V came to 0 bases and at J to 8 bases, leaving 8 bases not matched to a gene. Written as DNA, the CDR3 is TGTGCCAGCAGTTTATCGGACAGGGCCATTCGGGGCTACACCTTC. Its translation is CASSLSDRAIRGYTF.

This clone was detected once. The genes are TRBV18 and TRBJ1-3; D gene uncertain. With 3 bases removed from V and 1 base from J, the gap between germline ends came to 7 bases. The CDR3 extends over 14 amino acids. CDR1 KGHSH and CDR2 LQKENI come from the germline V gene. DNA for the CDR3: TGTGCCAGCTCACCCAGTCCTTCTGGAAACACCATATATTTT. This sequence encodes CASSPSPSGNTIYF.

The J gene is TRBJ1-3, the V gene TRBV4-3; 10 bases map to TRBD1. J was trimmed by 0 bases and V by 0 bases; bases with no gene match: 5. Germline CDR1 LGHNA, CDR2 YSLEER. The CDR3 contains 18 residues. The CDR3 loop reads CASSQDRRTGGSGNTIYF. As DNA, the CDR3 is TGCGCCAGCAGCCAAGATAGGAGGACAGGGGGCTCTGGAAACACCATATATTTT.

This chain uses TRBV29-1 with TRBJ1-1; D is possibly TRBD1 (6 bases). The CDR3 sequence is 14 residues long. The germline V gene encodes CDR1 SQVTM and CDR2 ANQGSEA. Trimming stripped 6 bases from V and 1 base from J, with 15 bases between. In DNA form, the CDR3 reads TGCAGCGTGGTGACAGGACTCAGGAACACTGAAGCTTTCTTT. Encoded protein: CSVVTGLRNTEAFF. Using reference TRBV29-1 and TRBJ1-1 for the parts outside the CDR3, the full variable domain is SAVISQKPSRDICQRGTSLTIQCQVDSQVTMMFWYRQQPGQSLTLIATANQGSEATYESGFVIDKFPISRPNLTFSTLTVSNMSPEDSSIYLCSVVTGLRNTEAFFGQGTRLTVV.

The chain couples TRBV6-2 or TRBV6-3 to TRBJ1-2; D possibly corresponds to TRBD1 (5 bases). Germline-derived CDR1 and CDR2 are MNHEY and SVGEGT. The CDR3 has 13 residues. The V end was cut by 6 bases, the J end by 4 bases, with 12 bases between. The CDR3: CASSRGTLYGYTF. The DNA of the CDR3 is TGTGCCAGCAGCCGCGGGACCCTCTATGGCTACACCTTC.